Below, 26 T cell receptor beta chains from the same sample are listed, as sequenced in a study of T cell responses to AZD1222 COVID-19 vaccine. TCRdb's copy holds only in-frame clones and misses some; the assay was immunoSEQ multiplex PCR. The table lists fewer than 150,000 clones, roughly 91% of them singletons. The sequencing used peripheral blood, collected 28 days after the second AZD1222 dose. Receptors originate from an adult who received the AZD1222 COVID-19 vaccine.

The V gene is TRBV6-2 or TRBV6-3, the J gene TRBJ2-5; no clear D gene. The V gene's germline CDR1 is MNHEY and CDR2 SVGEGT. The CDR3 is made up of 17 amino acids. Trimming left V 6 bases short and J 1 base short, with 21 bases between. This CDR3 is CASSPALRRNTQETQYF. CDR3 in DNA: TGTGCCAGCAGCCCCGCCCTGCGACGGAACACCCAAGAGACCCAGTACTTC.

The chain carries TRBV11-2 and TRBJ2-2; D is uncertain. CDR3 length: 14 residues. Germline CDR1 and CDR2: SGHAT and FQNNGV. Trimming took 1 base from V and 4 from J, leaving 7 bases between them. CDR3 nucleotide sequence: TGTGCCAGCAGCTTAGTTTACAGCACCGGGGAGCTGTTTTTT. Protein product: CASSLVYSTGELFF.

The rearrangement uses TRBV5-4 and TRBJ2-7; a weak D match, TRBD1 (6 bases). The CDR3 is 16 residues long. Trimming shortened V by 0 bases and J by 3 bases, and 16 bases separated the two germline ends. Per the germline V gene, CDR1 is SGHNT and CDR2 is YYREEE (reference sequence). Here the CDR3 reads CASSLGGLGANYEQYF. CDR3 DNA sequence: TGTGCCAGCAGCTTGGGGGGGCTAGGGGCGAACTACGAGCAGTACTTC.

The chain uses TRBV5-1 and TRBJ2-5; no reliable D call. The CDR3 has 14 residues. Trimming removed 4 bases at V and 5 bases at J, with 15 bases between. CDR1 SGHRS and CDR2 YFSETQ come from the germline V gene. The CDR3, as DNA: TGCGCCAGCAGCCCGAATTGGCCCGGGGAGACCCAGTACTTC. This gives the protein CASSPNWPGETQYF.

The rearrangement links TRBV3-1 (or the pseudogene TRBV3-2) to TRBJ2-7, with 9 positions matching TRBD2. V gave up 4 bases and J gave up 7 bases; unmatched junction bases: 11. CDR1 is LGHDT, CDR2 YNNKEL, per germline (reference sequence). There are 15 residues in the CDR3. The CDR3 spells CASSLPGRGGLEQYF. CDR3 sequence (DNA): TGTGCCAGCAGCCTACCCGGGCGGGGGGGCTTGGAGCAGTACTTC.

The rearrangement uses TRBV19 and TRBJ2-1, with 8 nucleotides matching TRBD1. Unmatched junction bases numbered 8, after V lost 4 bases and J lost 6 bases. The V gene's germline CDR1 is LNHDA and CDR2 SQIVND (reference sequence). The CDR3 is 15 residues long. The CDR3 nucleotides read TGTGCCAGTAGTAACCGGGACAGGAACGGCAATGAGCAGTTCTTC. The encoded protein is CASSNRDRNGNEQFF.

The CDR3 reads CASSFGGFTEAFF. The CDR3 nucleotides read TGTGCCAGCAGCTTCGGGGGGTTCACTGAAGCTTTCTTT. The chain uses TRBV5-6 and TRBJ1-1, with D possibly being TRBD1 (5 bases). The CDR3 runs 13 residues. V shed 2 bases and J shed 4 bases, with 9 bases lying between them. Germline-derived CDR1 and CDR2 are SGHDT and YYEEEE.

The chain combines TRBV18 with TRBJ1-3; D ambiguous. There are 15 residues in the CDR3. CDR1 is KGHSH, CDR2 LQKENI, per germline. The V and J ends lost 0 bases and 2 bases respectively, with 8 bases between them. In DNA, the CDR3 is TGTGCCAGCTCACCACCGGGGATCCCTGGAAACACCATATATTTT. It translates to CASSPPGIPGNTIYF. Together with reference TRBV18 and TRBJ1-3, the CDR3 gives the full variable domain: NAGVMQNPRHLVRRRGQEARLRCSPMKGHSHVYWYRQLPEEGLKFMVYLQKENIIDESGMPKERFSAEFPKEGPSILRIQQVVRGDSAAYFCASSPPGIPGNTIYFGEGSWLTVV.

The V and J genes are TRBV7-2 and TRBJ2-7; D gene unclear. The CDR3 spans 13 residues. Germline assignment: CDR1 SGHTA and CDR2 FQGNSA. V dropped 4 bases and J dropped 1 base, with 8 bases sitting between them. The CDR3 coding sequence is TGTGCCAGCAGCTCGACGGATTCCTACGAGCAGTACTTC. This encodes CASSSTDSYEQYF.

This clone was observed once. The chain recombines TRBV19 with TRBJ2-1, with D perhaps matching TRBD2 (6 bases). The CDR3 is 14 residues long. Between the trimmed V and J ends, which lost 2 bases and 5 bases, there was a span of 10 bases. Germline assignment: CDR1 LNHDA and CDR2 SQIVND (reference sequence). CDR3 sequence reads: CASSIRDSHNEQFF. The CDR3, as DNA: TGTGCCAGTAGTATACGGGACTCTCACAATGAGCAGTTCTTC.

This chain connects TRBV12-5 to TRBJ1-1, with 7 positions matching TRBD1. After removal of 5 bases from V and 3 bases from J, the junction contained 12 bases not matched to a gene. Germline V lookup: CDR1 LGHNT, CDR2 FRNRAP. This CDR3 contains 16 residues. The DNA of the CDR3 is TGTGCTAGTGGTCCCATACTCCGGGACAGATACACTGAAGCTTTCTTT. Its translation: CASGPILRDRYTEAFF.

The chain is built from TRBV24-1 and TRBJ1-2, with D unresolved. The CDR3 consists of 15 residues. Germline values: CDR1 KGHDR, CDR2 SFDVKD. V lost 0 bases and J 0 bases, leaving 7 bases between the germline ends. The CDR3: CATSDLLGANYGYTF. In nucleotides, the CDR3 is TGTGCCACCAGTGATTTGCTCGGGGCTAACTATGGCTACACCTTC.

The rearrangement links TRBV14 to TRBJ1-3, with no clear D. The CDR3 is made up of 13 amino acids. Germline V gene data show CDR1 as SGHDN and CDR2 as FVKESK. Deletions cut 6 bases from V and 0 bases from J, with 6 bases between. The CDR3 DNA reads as TGTGCCAGCAGGACACTCTCTGGAAACACCATATATTTT. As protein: CASRTLSGNTIYF.

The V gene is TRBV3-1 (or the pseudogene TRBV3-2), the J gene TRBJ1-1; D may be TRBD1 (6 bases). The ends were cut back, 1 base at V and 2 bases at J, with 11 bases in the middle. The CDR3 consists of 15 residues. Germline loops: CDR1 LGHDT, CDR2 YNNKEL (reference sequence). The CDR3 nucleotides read TGTGCCAGCAGCCAAGTACAGGGAGGAAACACTGAAGCTTTCTTT. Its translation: CASSQVQGGNTEAFF.

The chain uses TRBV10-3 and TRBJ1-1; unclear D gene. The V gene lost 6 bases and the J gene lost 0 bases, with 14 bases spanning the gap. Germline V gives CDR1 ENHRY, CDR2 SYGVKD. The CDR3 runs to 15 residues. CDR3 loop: CAISVRGDLNTEAFF. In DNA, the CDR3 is TGTGCCATCAGCGTACGGGGAGACTTGAACACTGAAGCTTTCTTT.

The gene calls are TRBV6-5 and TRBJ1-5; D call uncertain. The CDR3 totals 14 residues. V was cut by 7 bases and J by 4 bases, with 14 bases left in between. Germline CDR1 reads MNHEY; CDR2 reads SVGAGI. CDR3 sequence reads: CASNEGPGNQPQHF. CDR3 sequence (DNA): TGTGCCAGCAACGAAGGGCCTGGAAATCAGCCCCAGCATTTT.

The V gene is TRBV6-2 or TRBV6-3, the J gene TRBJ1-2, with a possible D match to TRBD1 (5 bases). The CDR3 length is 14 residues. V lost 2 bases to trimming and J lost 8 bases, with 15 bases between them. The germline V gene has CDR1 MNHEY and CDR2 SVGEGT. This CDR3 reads CASSYGPGKGGYTF. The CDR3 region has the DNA TGTGCCAGCAGTTACGGTCCAGGGAAGGGCGGCTACACCTTC.

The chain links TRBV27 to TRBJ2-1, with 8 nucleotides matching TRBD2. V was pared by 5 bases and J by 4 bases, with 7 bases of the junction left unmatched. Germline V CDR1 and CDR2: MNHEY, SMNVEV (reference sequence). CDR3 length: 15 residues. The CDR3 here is CASSLGTSSYNEQFF. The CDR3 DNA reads TGTGCCAGCAGTCTCGGGACTAGTTCTTACAATGAGCAGTTCTTC.

The CDR3 DNA reads as TGTGCCAGCAGTACTCTAGCGGGAGCAGGGGAGACCCAGTACTTC. Protein sequence: CASSTLAGAGETQYF. V and J are TRBV9 and TRBJ2-5, with TRBD2 identical over 10 bases. The V segment lost 5 bases and the J segment 5 bases; nucleotides outside the gene matches: 9. CDR3 length: 15 residues. From germline, CDR1 is SGDLS and CDR2 YYNGEE.

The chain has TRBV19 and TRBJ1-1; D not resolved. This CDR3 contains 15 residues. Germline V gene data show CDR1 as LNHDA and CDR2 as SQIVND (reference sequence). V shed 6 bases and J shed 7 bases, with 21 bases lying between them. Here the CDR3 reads CASSVGQVLSLEAFF. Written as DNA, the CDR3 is TGTGCCAGTAGCGTCGGTCAGGTTCTGTCCCTTGAAGCTTTCTTT.

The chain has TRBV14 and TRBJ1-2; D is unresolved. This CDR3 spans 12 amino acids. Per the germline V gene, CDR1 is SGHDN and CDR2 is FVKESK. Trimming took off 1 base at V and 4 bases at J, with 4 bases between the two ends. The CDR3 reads CASSQVPYGYTF. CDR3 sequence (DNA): TGTGCCAGCAGCCAAGTGCCCTATGGCTACACCTTC. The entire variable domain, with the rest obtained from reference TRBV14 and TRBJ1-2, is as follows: EAGVTQFPSHSVIEKGQTVTLRCDPISGHDNLYWYRRVMGKEIKFLLHFVKESKQDESGMPNNRFLAERTGGTYSTLKVQPAELEDSGVYFCASSQVPYGYTFGSGTRLTVV.

The CDR3 sequence: CASSRQGEAFF. Here the CDR3 DNA reads TGTGCCAGCAGCAGACAGGGAGAAGCTTTCTTT. The rearrangement uses TRBV6-5 and TRBJ1-1; 7 bases map to TRBD1. The germline V gene encodes CDR1 MNHEY and CDR2 SVGAGI. This CDR3 is built from 11 residues. V lost 6 bases to trimming and J lost 8 bases; unmatched junction nucleotides: 3.

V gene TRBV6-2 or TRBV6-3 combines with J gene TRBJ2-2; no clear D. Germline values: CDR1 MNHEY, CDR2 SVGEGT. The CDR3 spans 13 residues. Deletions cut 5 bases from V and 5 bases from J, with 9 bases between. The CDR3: CASSRSRTGELFF. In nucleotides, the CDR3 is TGTGCCAGCAGTCGATCGAGGACCGGGGAGCTGTTTTTT.

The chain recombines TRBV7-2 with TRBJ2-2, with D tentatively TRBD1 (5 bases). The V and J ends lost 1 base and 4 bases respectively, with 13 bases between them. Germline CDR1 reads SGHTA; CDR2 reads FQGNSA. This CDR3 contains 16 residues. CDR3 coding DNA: TGTGCCAGCAGCTTAGACAGGCCCGTGATCACCGGGGAGCTGTTTTTT. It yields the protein CASSLDRPVITGELFF.

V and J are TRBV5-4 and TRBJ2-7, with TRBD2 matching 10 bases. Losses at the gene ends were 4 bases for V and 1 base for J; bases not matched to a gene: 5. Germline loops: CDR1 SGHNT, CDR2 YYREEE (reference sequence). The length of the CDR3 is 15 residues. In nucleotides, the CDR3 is TGTGCCAGCAGCCCCGGACTAGCGGATTCCTACGAGCAGTACTTC. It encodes CASSPGLADSYEQYF.

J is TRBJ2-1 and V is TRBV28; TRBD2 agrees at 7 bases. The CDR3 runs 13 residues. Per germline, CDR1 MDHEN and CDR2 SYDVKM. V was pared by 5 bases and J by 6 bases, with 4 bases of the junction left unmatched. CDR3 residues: CASSPGTTNEQFF. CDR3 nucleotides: TGTGCCAGCAGTCCCGGGACTACCAATGAGCAGTTCTTC.